This record covers a single T cell receptor beta chain. Its antigen target is currently unknown. A much larger clone differs from this one at a single base, so this may be a read error. The CDR3 carries no conserved terminal phenylalanine or tryptophan, so it likely arises from a read error. The sample originates from a study of T cells after yellow fever vaccination (dated by TCRdb to the late 2010s). About the investigation overall: Libraries from fractions with low cell numbers were prepared with the SMART-Seq v4 Ultra Low Input RNA kit. Bulk TCR alpha and beta repertoires were sequenced longitudinally to track T-cell clones before and after primary and booster YFV17D yellow fever vaccination. The cohort comprised two healthy male donors, one aged 18 to 30 and one aged 30 to 40 years. Blood samples were taken at several timepoints before and after primary and secondary immunization, and bulk PBMC replicates and cell subsets were isolated. Study-level results and caveats: The study included only a couple of donors, which limits how far the findings can be generalized. Most clones expanded after primary vaccination were re-detected after the booster (around 96% of CD4 and about 88% of CD8), suggesting broad memory maintenance. FACS-sorted repertoires could contain abundant contaminating clonotypes from the bulk population, so computational filtering was required. Compared with the primary T-cell response, the secondary T-cell response was faster but weaker, reaching its peak on day 5 rather than on day 15. A small share of clonotypes occurred in both CD4 and CD8 compartments, likely arising from convergent recombination.

A total of 15 residues make up the CDR3, ends included. The only DNA kept is the CDR3, 45 bases in frame from the first base. The germline V gene gives CDR1 as MGHRA and CDR2 as YSYEKL. Cut back by 4 bases and 0 bases, the V and J ends lie 13 bases apart. TCR cDNA was synthesized by 5'RACE template switching, which introduced a universal primer site and unique molecular identifiers. Priming for cDNA synthesis came from both the TCR alpha and TCR beta constant segments. Two PCR steps were used to amplify libraries, with sample barcodes and sequencing adapters being added in the second step. Sequencing of the libraries was done on either Illumina HiSeq 2500 (2x100 bp) or NovaSeq (2x150 bp). Concerning the study's data processing: Demultiplexing of reads and collapsing into UMI consensus sequences were performed with MIGEC, and V(D)J alignment was carried out with MiXCR. Using edgeR on replicate PBMC samples, clonotypes were called vaccine-responding if FDR was below 0.01 and the log2 fold change was above 5 up to day 15. Each bulk clonotype was labeled CD4 or CD8 based on which sequenced repertoire, CD4 or CD8, contained the clonotype at higher abundance. TCRdb reworked the public reads: Q25 trimming with fastp, MiXCR clone assembly, productive beta chains retained. Each CDR3 protein appears once, grouped with its most common genes and DNA. These V and J calls rely on TCRdb rather than the paper's analysis. The sample table shows about 180,000 distinct CDR3 sequences, and approximately 6.2% are seen once. Less than 3% of the sample rests with the top ten.

According to the study, the label for this sample's treatment or condition signals: live attenuated yellow fever vaccine strain. PBMCs were isolated from peripheral blood using a standard Ficoll-Paque protocol. Dynabeads CD4 and CD8 positive selection kits were used to isolate CD4 and CD8 T-cell fractions. TriZol was used to extract RNA from bulk PBMCs, CD4 and CD8 fractions, and dextramer-positive and dextramer-negative fractions. The TCR was taken from a man in his late teens or twenties who received the YFV17D yellow fever vaccine. The chain links TRBV4-1 with TRBJ2-7; no D gene is confidently identified. The sample consisted of CD4+ T cells sorted from PBMCs, taken on the day of the first yellow fever vaccination. The DNA sequence is given as TGCGCCAGCAGCCCGTTTTCCCTTAGCTCCTACGAGCAGTACTCC. Its amino acids are CASSPFSLSSYEQYS.